Below, 30 T cell receptor beta chains from the same sample are listed, as sequenced in a study of T cell responses to AZD1222 COVID-19 vaccine. Sequenced by immunoSEQ multiplex PCR; TCRdb stores in-frame clones only, minus some. The sample contains around 180,000 clones, roughly 88% of which appear only once. The sequences come from peripheral blood, collected on day 0 of AZD1222 vaccination. These receptors came from an adult in good health.

The chain joins TRBV14 to TRBJ1-3; D may be TRBD1 (5 bases). This CDR3 is 16 amino acids long. Trimming shortened V by 1 base and J by 1 base, and 11 bases separated the two germline ends. Germline CDR1 SGHDN, CDR2 FVKESK. In DNA, the CDR3 is TGTGCCAGCAGCCAAGGACAGTCTATTTCTGGAAACACCATATATTTT. Translating it yields CASSQGQSISGNTIYF.

The V gene is TRBV30, the J gene TRBJ1-2; D unclear. The germline V and J ends were trimmed by 3 bases and 3 bases, with 14 bases remaining between them. There are 14 residues in the CDR3. The germline CDR1 and CDR2 sequences are GTSNPN and SVGIG (reference sequence). The CDR3 reads CAWRGLKVHYGYTF. CDR3 DNA sequence: TGTGCCTGGAGGGGTTTGAAGGTTCACTATGGCTACACCTTC.

The V call is TRBV5-1, the J call TRBJ2-7; D possibly matches TRBD1 or TRBD2 (5 bases each). The germline V gene encodes CDR1 SGHRS and CDR2 YFSETQ. With 4 bases removed from V and 6 bases from J, the gap between germline ends came to 23 bases. The CDR3 loop spans 16 amino acids. The CDR3 region has the DNA TGCGCCAGCAGCCCTCAGGGAGTTTCGCAAAATGGCGAGCAGTACTTC. Its translation is CASSPQGVSQNGEQYF.

The CDR3 sequence is CASSGLAVFYEQYF. The CDR3 DNA reads as TGCGCCAGCAGTGGACTAGCGGTTTTCTACGAGCAGTACTTC. The gene calls are TRBV10-2 and TRBJ2-7, with 9 bases that match TRBD2. The ends lost 4 bases at V and 3 bases at J; junction bases unmatched: 4. CDR3 length equals 14 residues. Germline assignment: CDR1 WSHSY and CDR2 SAAADI.

The chain combines TRBV5-4 with TRBJ2-1; 7 bases fit TRBD1. CDR3 length: 16 residues. Germline V gives CDR1 SGHNT, CDR2 YYREEE (reference sequence). The ends lost 3 bases at V and 0 bases at J; junction bases unmatched: 6. The CDR3 DNA is TGTGCCAGCAGCTCCAGACAGGGAAGCTCCTACAATGAGCAGTTCTTC. The encoded protein is CASSSRQGSSYNEQFF.

The chain links TRBV18 to TRBJ1-1, with D tentatively TRBD1 (5 bases). In germline, CDR1 is KGHSH, CDR2 LQKENI. CDR3 length equals 11 residues. V was shortened by 3 bases and J by 8 bases, with 7 bases between the two germline ends. In DNA, the CDR3 is TGTGCCAGCTCACCGACAGACGAAGCTTTCTTT. As protein: CASSPTDEAFF.

The rearrangement links TRBV6-5 to TRBJ1-5; no clear D. Deletions cut 4 bases from V and 2 bases from J, with 6 bases between. This CDR3 is 13 amino acids long. CDR1 is MNHEY, CDR2 SVGAGI, per germline. CDR3 bases: TGTGCCAGCAGTTTTCGTGGCAATCAGCCCCAGCATTTT. Protein sequence: CASSFRGNQPQHF.

V is TRBV9 and J is TRBJ1-2; 7 bases align to TRBD1. This CDR3 is built from 14 residues. V lost 3 bases and J lost 6; bases outside the gene matches: 8. The germline CDR1 and CDR2 sequences are SGDLS and YYNGEE. CDR3 in DNA: TGTGCCAGCAGCGCCGGACAGGCCGCCAATGGCTACACCTTC. It yields the protein CASSAGQAANGYTF.

The rearrangement joins TRBV2 to TRBJ2-7; D not certain. The CDR3 has 8 residues. V lost 7 bases and J 8 bases, leaving 3 bases between the germline ends. The germline V gene encodes CDR1 SNHLY and CDR2 FYNNEI. The CDR3 bases are TGTGCCAGCACTCAGCAGTACTTC. Amino acids: CASTQQYF.

The chain employs TRBV3-1 (or the pseudogene TRBV3-2) and TRBJ1-4; unclear D gene. This CDR3 is built from 15 residues. V was pared by 6 bases and J by 2 bases, with 13 bases between. CDR1 and CDR2 (germline): LGHDT, YNNKEL (reference sequence). The CDR3 DNA follows: TGTGCCAGCAGGGAAATTAGGTGGACTAATGAAAAACTGTTTTTT. Amino acid sequence: CASREIRWTNEKLFF.

The chain couples TRBV3-1 (or the pseudogene TRBV3-2) to TRBJ2-1; 8 positions match TRBD2. Germline CDR1 LGHDT, CDR2 YNNKEL (reference sequence). V shed 1 base, J shed 0 bases, and the junction held 14 bases outside the gene matches. This CDR3 has 20 residues. The CDR3 region has the DNA TGTGCCAGCAGCCAAGCAAAGACTAGCGCAACCAAAAGCTCCTACAATGAGCAGTTCTTC. Translated: CASSQAKTSATKSSYNEQFF.

J is TRBJ2-6 and V is TRBV15; D unclear. Germline V gene lookup returns CDR1 LNHNV and CDR2 YYDKDF (reference sequence). The CDR3 length is 17 residues. V was shortened by 0 bases and J by 0 bases, with 9 bases between the two germline ends. This chain's CDR3 is CATSRDQRPSGANVLTF. The DNA of the CDR3 is TGTGCCACCAGCAGAGATCAGAGGCCCTCTGGGGCCAACGTCCTGACTTTC.

The V and J genes are TRBV28 and TRBJ2-1, with D unclear. Germline CDR1 and CDR2: MDHEN and SYDVKM. The CDR3 runs to 16 residues. Trimming took off 0 bases at V and 4 bases at J, with 13 bases between the two ends. The CDR3 DNA sequence: TGTGCCAGCAGTTTATGGCATAAGGGAACTTACAATGAGCAGTTCTTC. Encoded protein: CASSLWHKGTYNEQFF.

This chain links TRBV27 with TRBJ2-3; 7 bases line up with TRBD1. This CDR3 spans 15 amino acids. V dropped 2 bases and J dropped 5; count of bases not matched to a gene: 7. The V gene's germline CDR1 is MNHEY and CDR2 SMNVEV (reference sequence). CDR3 sequence: CASSLLKGGVDTQYF. In DNA form, the CDR3 reads TGTGCCAGCAGTTTACTTAAAGGGGGCGTAGATACGCAGTATTTT.

The genes are TRBV12-3 or TRBV12-4 and TRBJ2-7; D is unresolved. The CDR3 is made up of 13 amino acids. Trimming left V 1 base short and J 1 base short, with 5 bases between. The CDR3 DNA follows: TGTGCCAGCAGTTTAGTCTCATCCTACGAGCAGTACTTC. Translating it yields CASSLVSSYEQYF.

The chain links TRBV11-2 to TRBJ1-6; D may be TRBD1 (6 bases). The CDR3 is made up of 18 amino acids. The germline V gene has CDR1 SGHAT and CDR2 FQNNGV. V dropped 0 bases and J dropped 1 base, with 13 bases sitting between them. The CDR3 region is CASSLDPRGGSYNSPLHF. CDR3 coding DNA: TGTGCCAGCAGCTTAGATCCCAGGGGAGGGTCCTATAATTCACCCCTCCACTTT.

For this clone: The same CDR3 also results from other DNA sequences found in this sample. This chain joins TRBV18 and TRBJ2-7; D may be TRBD1 (6 bases). This CDR3 is built from 15 residues. Trimming removed 3 bases from V and 0 bases from J, with 12 bases in between. Germline CDR1 KGHSH, CDR2 LQKENI. The CDR3: CASSPGGRSSYEQYF. CDR3 bases: TGTGCCAGCTCACCTGGGGGCCGTAGCTCCTACGAGCAGTACTTC.

The chain joins TRBV3-1 (or the pseudogene TRBV3-2) to TRBJ1-4; D is possibly TRBD1 (6 bases). V was trimmed by 0 bases and J by 7 bases, leaving 15 bases between them. Germline V CDR1 and CDR2: LGHDT, YNNKEL (reference sequence). There are 16 residues in the CDR3. The CDR3 DNA reads TGTGCCAGCAGCCAAGAATCAGGGGTATTTAGTGAAAAACTGTTTTTT. Amino acids: CASSQESGVFSEKLFF.

The chain combines TRBV5-1 with TRBJ2-7; TRBD2 agrees at 7 bases. V lost 1 base to trimming and J lost 2 bases; unmatched junction nucleotides: 9. From germline, CDR1 is SGHRS and CDR2 YFSETQ. This CDR3 contains 16 residues. CDR3 nucleotide sequence: TGCGCCAGCAGCTTGAGCGGGGTAGATCATCCCTACGAGCAGTACTTC. Protein: CASSLSGVDHPYEQYF.

This clone was observed a few times. The J gene is TRBJ1-5, the V gene TRBV27; D gene unclear. The germline V gene has CDR1 MNHEY and CDR2 SMNVEV (reference sequence). The CDR3 totals 13 residues. V was shortened by 5 bases and J by 3 bases, with 8 bases between the two germline ends. CDR3 coding DNA: TGTGCCAGCAGTCGGGCTTTCAATCAGCCCCAGCATTTT. As protein: CASSRAFNQPQHF.

The chain carries TRBV11-3 and TRBJ1-6; D not resolved. The V end lost 1 base, the J end lost 5 bases, and 9 bases lay between the germline ends. The length of the CDR3 is 15 residues. Germline loops: CDR1 SGHNT, CDR2 YENEEA. CDR3 residues: CASSLGPGNNSPLHF. The CDR3 DNA reads as TGTGCCAGCAGCTTAGGACCGGGGAATAATTCACCCCTCCACTTT.

This clone was found a few times. The genes are TRBV6-1 and TRBJ2-2; D is uncertain. The CDR3 consists of 16 residues. Germline V gene lookup returns CDR1 MNHNS and CDR2 SASEGT. V was clipped by 4 bases and J by 0 bases, with 12 bases between them. The CDR3 reads CASSVSVASNTGELFF. CDR3 DNA sequence: TGTGCCAGCAGTGTATCGGTAGCCTCGAACACCGGGGAGCTGTTTTTT.

The chain employs TRBV15 and TRBJ2-5; D is uncertain. The V gene's germline CDR1 is LNHNV and CDR2 YYDKDF (reference sequence). The CDR3 has 13 amino acids. Trimming took 7 bases from V and 5 from J, leaving 14 bases between them. CDR3 amino acids: CATKPDSRETQYF. The DNA for the CDR3 is TGTGCCACCAAACCCGACTCCAGGGAGACCCAGTACTTC.

The chain is built from TRBV5-6 and TRBJ2-3; D gene unclear. The V gene's germline CDR1 is SGHDT and CDR2 YYEEEE. The length of the CDR3 is 15 residues. Trimming removed 0 bases from V and 1 base from J, with 9 bases in between. Here the CDR3 reads CASSLGPGGTDTQYF. The DNA for the CDR3 is TGTGCCAGCAGCTTGGGCCCTGGGGGCACAGATACGCAGTATTTT.

V and J are TRBV6-5 and TRBJ2-5, with 10 bases matching TRBD2. CDR3 length equals 15 residues. V shed 10 bases, J shed 5 bases, and the junction held 13 bases outside the gene matches. Per the germline V gene, CDR1 is MNHEY and CDR2 is SVGAGI. In DNA, the CDR3 is TGTGCCACCACACAGGTAGCGGGGGGCTACGAGACCCAGTACTTC. It encodes CATTQVAGGYETQYF.

This clone has a single count. This CDR3 is CASSPGPDPRFPNSPLHF. The CDR3 DNA follows: TGTGCCAGCAGCCCCGGGCCCGATCCAAGGTTTCCTAATTCACCCCTCCACTTT. The chain links TRBV5-4 to TRBJ1-6; D remains ambiguous. V lost 4 bases and J 6 bases, leaving 23 bases between the germline ends. The CDR3 runs to 18 residues. The germline V gene encodes CDR1 SGHNT and CDR2 YYREEE (reference sequence).

This clone was recorded once. This chain joins TRBV5-6 and TRBJ1-6; 8 bases align to TRBD1. With 1 base clipped from V and 7 bases from J, the junction kept 10 bases outside the gene matches. CDR1 is SGHDT and CDR2 is YYEEEE in the germline V gene. This CDR3 contains 17 residues. The CDR3 DNA is TGTGCCAGCAGCTTGTCCCTAGGACAGGGTATAAATTCACCCCTCCACTTT. The encoded protein is CASSLSLGQGINSPLHF.

The chain couples TRBV7-3 to TRBJ2-1; 10 positions match TRBD2. The V gene end was trimmed by 3 bases and the J gene end by 2 bases; junction bases not matched to a gene: 1. This CDR3 has 15 amino acids. Germline V gives CDR1 SGHTA, CDR2 FQGTGA. CDR3 sequence reads: CASSFSGGPYNEQFF. DNA for the CDR3: TGTGCCAGCAGCTTTAGCGGGGGGCCCTACAATGAGCAGTTCTTC. Full variable domain (outside the CDR3, taken from reference TRBV7-3 and TRBJ2-1): GAGVSQTPSNKVTEKGKYVELRCDPISGHTALYWYRQSLGQGPEFLIYFQGTGAADDSGLPNDRFFAVRPEGSVSTLKIQRTERGDSAVYLCASSFSGGPYNEQFFGPGTRLTVL.

This clone was counted a single time. Other nucleotide sequences in the sample specify the same CDR3. The rearrangement links TRBV11-2 to TRBJ2-5; no firm D call. Germline V CDR1 and CDR2: SGHAT, FQNNGV. V was clipped by 2 bases and J by 5 bases, with 3 bases between them. This CDR3 has 11 residues. CDR3 sequence: CASSLQETQYF. The CDR3 DNA reads as TGTGCCAGCAGCTTACAGGAGACCCAGTACTTC. The full variable domain, its missing parts supplied by reference TRBV11-2 and TRBJ2-5, is EAGVAQSPRYKIIEKRQSVAFWCNPISGHATLYWYQQILGQGPKLLIQFQNNGVVDDSQLPKDRFSAERLKGVDSTLKIQPAKLEDSAVYLCASSLQETQYFGPGTRLLVL.

CDR3: CASSQDVGGQQAFF. For the CDR3, the DNA is TGTGCCAGCAGCCAAGATGTGGGGGGACAGCAAGCTTTCTTT. The rearrangement links TRBV3-1 (or the pseudogene TRBV3-2) to TRBJ1-1; 7 bases fit TRBD1. The CDR3 extends over 14 amino acids. The V gene's germline CDR1 is LGHDT and CDR2 YNNKEL (reference sequence). The J segment lost 9 bases and the V segment lost 0 bases, leaving 7 bases of the junction unmatched.